These T cell receptor beta chains were read from a single sample in a study of blood T cell repertoires in COVID-19. Profiling relied on immunoSEQ multiplex PCR, and the TCRdb table lists in-frame clones only, not all of them. The sample lists about 410,000 clones, 70% to 90% occurring once. The sequenced sample consisted of peripheral blood. The source is a woman under 40 with active or convalescent COVID-19. CDR3s include the opening cysteine and the closing phenylalanine or tryptophan.

v_gene	j_gene	CDR3aa
TRBV7-9	TRBJ2-1	CASSQREGYGGEQFF
TRBV21-1	TRBJ1-2	CATPASGNYGYTF
TRBV28	TRBJ2-2	CASSWDRGGTGELFF
TRBV10-3	TRBJ2-1	CAIRLDAGPNEQFF
TRBV2	TRBJ1-1	CASSQGSEAFF
TRBV9	TRBJ2-5	CASSADRGGQETQYF
TRBV2	TRBJ2-3	CASSAEGRTDTQYF
TRBV2	TRBJ1-6	CASSEGQGSGSPLHF
TRBV2	TRBJ2-5	CASSGFKKPEGQKETQYF
TRBV6-5	TRBJ1-5	CASSYGTGNQPQHF
TRBV5-1	TRBJ2-7	CASSLSPGAYEQYF
TRBV2	TRBJ1-1	CASRPGQGNTEAFF
TRBV27	TRBJ1-3	CASSPTTGSSGNTIYF
TRBV2	TRBJ1-2	CASSGTATNYGYTF
TRBV19	TRBJ1-5	CASSAQQGNSNQPQHF
TRBV24-1	TRBJ2-1	CATSDRTSGSYNEQFF
TRBV5-1	TRBJ1-2	CASSLAPDRAGYGYTF
TRBV5-1	TRBJ1-1	CASSSFPLTVNTEAFF
TRBV15	TRBJ2-3	CATSGTRFPGSGTDTQYF
TRBV5-4	TRBJ1-1	CASSSNRQGNTEAFF
TRBV7-6	TRBJ1-1	CASSSAQGEDTEAFF
TRBV4-1	TRBJ2-2	CASSQPARDRGRELFF
TRBV6-5	TRBJ2-3	CASSSDAAPTDTQYF
TRBV3-1/TRBV3-2	TRBJ2-1	CASSQGDGTYNEQFF
TRBV5-1	TRBJ2-1	CASSLGKQGTEQFF
TRBV7-9	TRBJ2-7	CASSFGANYEQYF
TRBV2	TRBJ1-2	CASSEAPGYGYTF
TRBV7-2	TRBJ2-4	CASSSSSGRALRYF
TRBV19	TRBJ2-1	CASSIPGTTNEQFF
TRBV6-4	TRBJ2-7	CASKDLNRQYYSYEQYF
TRBV7-6	TRBJ2-5	CASSLTSGSRETQYF
TRBV2	TRBJ2-2	CASSEPGTGGAAFTGELFF
TRBV3-1/TRBV3-2	TRBJ1-1	CASSQELGQAYTEAFF
TRBV6-4	TRBJ1-1	CANSLDRDTRVGTEAFF
TRBV7-6	TRBJ1-3	CASSLATGTGASGNTIYF
TRBV5-1	TRBJ2-3	CASSPGQGGITDTQYF
TRBV10-1	TRBJ1-1	CASSEKPGQSTNTEAFF
TRBV23-1	TRBJ2-7	CASSQSAPGLAGPYEQYF